This T cell receptor beta chain derives from a study of cytomegalovirus exposure and HLA in healthy donors. Findings and caveats of the study: Associated with HLA alleles at 0.05 false discovery rate in a later analysis were some 16,000 TCR beta sequences. An analysis done earlier found most TCR beta V segments productive about 90% or about 30% of the time. In vitro testing confirmed a few CMV-associated chains as specific for CMV antigens.

In the case of this clone: As yet, its antigen is unknown.

Researchers ran the PCR with 60 Vbeta and 13 Jbeta primers. Clones were sequenced by immunoSEQ multiplex PCR, and TCRdb holds only the in-frame ones, with some missing. The table includes about 80,000 clones, 80% detected once. The TCR comes from a man aged 50 to 59 in good health and CMV-seropositive. Input material: PBMCs.

This chain's CDR3 is CASSQDRAGAIEQYF. The CDR3 coding sequence is TGCGCCAGCAGCCAAGATCGAGCGGGAGCGATCGAGCAGTACTTC. This chain uses TRBV4-1 with TRBJ2-7, with 8 bases fitting TRBD2. J gave up 6 bases and V 0 bases, and 7 bases lay outside the gene matches. The CDR3 contains 15 residues. The germline V gene encodes CDR1 MGHRA and CDR2 YSYEKL.